Listed here are 30 T cell receptor beta chains from one sample, sequenced in a study of OX40 agonist ivuxolimab in advanced cancers. The table came from immunoSEQ multiplex PCR; TCRdb's copy has only in-frame clones and leaves some out. Of 71,000 or so clones in the sample, approximately 90% were seen once. The source material was CD4+ or CD8+ T cells sorted from blood, sampled in a trial of the OX40 agonist ivuxolimab. These receptors all come from an adult with an advanced solid tumor such as melanoma, head and neck, liver or kidney cancer.

This rearrangement joins TRBV18 to TRBJ2-2; D could derive from TRBD1 or TRBD2 (5 bases each). CDR3 size: 15 residues. Germline lookup yields CDR1 KGHSH and CDR2 LQKENI. Trimming removed 5 bases at V and 3 bases at J, with 13 bases between. In nucleotides, the CDR3 is TGTGCCAGCTCATCCGGGACGGCCTACACCGGGGAGCTGTTTTTT. Translating gives CASSSGTAYTGELFF.

The V call is TRBV4-2, the J call TRBJ2-7; D ambiguous. This CDR3 has 14 residues. With 0 bases removed from V and 2 bases from J, the gap between germline ends came to 8 bases. CDR1 LGHNA and CDR2 YNFKEQ come from the germline V gene. The CDR3 region is CASSQDFTAYEQYF. The CDR3 nucleotides read TGTGCCAGCAGCCAAGATTTTACGGCCTACGAGCAGTACTTC.

V and J are TRBV7-3 and TRBJ2-7; TRBD1 matches at 12 bases. The CDR3 extends over 14 amino acids. CDR1 SGHTA and CDR2 FQGTGA come from the germline V gene. The V segment lost 5 bases and the J segment 7 bases; nucleotides outside the gene matches: 6. CDR3 protein: CASSRDRGQGEQYF. The CDR3 coding sequence is TGTGCCAGCAGCCGGGACAGGGGGCAAGGGGAGCAGTACTTC.

The V call is TRBV5-4, the J call TRBJ2-3, with 10 bases aligning to TRBD2. The germline V gene encodes CDR1 SGHNT and CDR2 YYREEE (reference sequence). Losses at the gene ends were 0 bases for V and 2 bases for J; bases not matched to a gene: 12. The CDR3 runs 19 residues. The CDR3 reads CASSLGGAAGGPNTDTQYF. CDR3 bases: TGTGCCAGCAGCTTGGGAGGGGCAGCGGGAGGGCCAAACACAGATACGCAGTATTTT.

This chain joins TRBV28 and TRBJ1-2, with TRBD1 matching 7 bases. Looked up from germline, CDR1 is MDHEN and CDR2 is SYDVKM. After removal of 7 bases from V and 7 bases from J, the junction contained 12 bases not matched to a gene. The CDR3 has 14 residues. In DNA, the CDR3 is TGTGCCAGCACCCGGTCGACAGGGCGGTCTGGCTACACCTTC. Translated, it gives CASTRSTGRSGYTF.

This rearrangement joins TRBV6-5 to TRBJ1-2; D is ambiguous. The CDR3 length is 16 residues. Germline V gene sequence: CDR1 MNHEY, CDR2 SVGAGI. V gave up 0 bases and J gave up 0 bases, with 11 bases separating them. The CDR3 DNA reads TGTGCCAGCAGTTACTCGAGGCAAGCCTCTAACTATGGCTACACCTTC. This sequence encodes CASSYSRQASNYGYTF.

The J gene is TRBJ1-3, the V gene TRBV6-5; D is uncertain. Trimming removed 7 bases from V and 0 bases from J, with 10 bases in between. Germline CDR1 is MNHEY and CDR2 is SVGAGI. CDR3 length: 14 amino acids. The CDR3 spells CASTDSRSGNTIYF. CDR3 DNA sequence: TGTGCCAGCACAGATAGTCGCTCTGGAAACACCATATATTTT.

This chain connects TRBV7-9 to TRBJ2-7; no clear D gene. This CDR3 contains 13 residues. Germline loops: CDR1 SEHNR, CDR2 FQNEAQ (reference sequence). V was shortened by 5 bases and J by 0 bases, with 8 bases between the two germline ends. The CDR3 region has the DNA TGTGCCAGCAGCGGGCTGAACTCCTACGAGCAGTACTTC. This translates into CASSGLNSYEQYF.

This chain links TRBV5-1 with TRBJ2-5; 9 nucleotides line up with TRBD2. The CDR3 spans 16 residues. Germline trimming cut 6 bases from V and 4 bases from J; bases unmatched to any gene: 13. Germline CDR1 SGHRS, CDR2 YFSETQ. The CDR3 sequence is CASTRGIAGVLETQYF. For the CDR3, the DNA is TGCGCCAGCACCAGGGGAATAGCGGGAGTTCTAGAGACCCAGTACTTC.

This chain joins TRBV28 and TRBJ2-7; unclear D gene. V was trimmed by 3 bases and J by 4 bases, leaving 13 bases between them. Germline loops: CDR1 MDHEN, CDR2 SYDVKM. The CDR3 totals 14 residues. CDR3 nucleotide sequence: TGTGCCAGCAGTTTCCCCCCGACCCCATACGAGCAGTACTTC. This translates into CASSFPPTPYEQYF.

As concerns this clone: Other DNA sequences in this specimen translate into the identical CDR3. The chain is built from TRBV11-1 and TRBJ1-1, with D uncertain. The CDR3 sequence is 13 residues long. Trimming removed 1 base at V and 1 base at J, with 4 bases between. CDR1 and CDR2 (germline): SGHAT, FQDESV (reference sequence). The CDR3 DNA reads as TGTGCCAGCAGCTTAGAACCGAACACTGAAGCTTTCTTT. Protein: CASSLEPNTEAFF.

The J gene is TRBJ1-1, the V gene TRBV30; D unresolved. The germline CDR1 and CDR2 sequences are GTSNPN and SVGIG (reference sequence). This CDR3 contains 13 residues. Trimming stripped 4 bases from V and 0 bases from J, with 9 bases between. The CDR3 protein is CAWKLVMNTEAFF. CDR3 sequence (DNA): TGTGCCTGGAAGTTAGTGATGAACACTGAAGCTTTCTTT.

The V gene is TRBV2, the J gene TRBJ1-4; unclear D gene. Trimming removed 8 bases from V and 0 bases from J, with 19 bases in between. The CDR3 contains 17 residues. Germline V gene lookup returns CDR1 SNHLY and CDR2 FYNNEI. Here the CDR3 DNA reads TGTGCCAGCGAGGCACGGAGGTTTATTGCAACTAATGAAAAACTGTTTTTT. Encoded protein: CASEARRFIATNEKLFF.

The chain uses TRBV28 and TRBJ1-4, with a tentative D call TRBD1 (5 bases). Germline assignment: CDR1 MDHEN and CDR2 SYDVKM. The V end lost 5 bases, the J end lost 4 bases, and 11 bases lay between the germline ends. This CDR3 comprises 14 residues. CDR3: CASSPRDGNEKLFF. The CDR3 DNA is TGTGCCAGCAGTCCCCGGGACGGTAATGAAAAACTGTTTTTT. The variable domain in full, with the rest retrieved from reference TRBV28 and TRBJ1-4, is DVKVTQSSRYLVKRTGEKVFLECVQDMDHENMFWYRQDPGLGLRLIYFSYDVKMKEKGDIPEGYSVSREKKERFSLILESASTNQTSMYLCASSPRDGNEKLFFGSGTQLSVL.

This chain joins TRBV4-3 and TRBJ1-1; 7 bases align to TRBD1. The length of the CDR3 is 15 residues. Germline assignment: CDR1 LGHNA and CDR2 YSLEER. V trimming: 3 bases; J trimming: 4 bases; junction bases outside the gene matches: 8. The DNA of the CDR3 is TGCGCCAGCAGCCACTCTAAAAACAGGGGCACTGAAGCTTTCTTT. This sequence encodes CASSHSKNRGTEAFF.

V gene TRBV5-4 combines with J gene TRBJ1-1; no clear D gene. This CDR3 spans 12 amino acids. Germline V gene sequence: CDR1 SGHNT, CDR2 YYREEE (reference sequence). Between the trimmed V and J ends, which lost 3 bases and 0 bases, there was a span of 3 bases. CDR3 sequence (DNA): TGTGCCAGCAGCTCCATGAACACTGAAGCTTTCTTT. Its translation: CASSSMNTEAFF.

The sample holds a few counts of this clone. V gene TRBV6-1 combines with J gene TRBJ1-2, with TRBD1 identical over 7 bases. Germline V lookup: CDR1 MNHNS, CDR2 SASEGT. V lost 0 bases and J lost 6; bases outside the gene matches: 7. The CDR3 spans 15 residues. In DNA form, the CDR3 reads TGTGCCAGCAGTGAAGCACCCAGGGGGTTTGATGGCTACACCTTC. Its protein product is CASSEAPRGFDGYTF.

This chain uses TRBV19 with TRBJ1-4; tentatively, D is TRBD1 (5 bases). The germline V gene has CDR1 LNHDA and CDR2 SQIVND (reference sequence). The CDR3 consists of 16 residues. Between the trimmed V and J ends, which lost 2 bases and 8 bases, there was a span of 18 bases. CDR3 loop: CASSITSRGGNEKLFF. The CDR3 region has the DNA TGTGCCAGTAGTATAACGTCCCGGGGGGGAAACGAAAAACTGTTTTTT.

The chain recombines TRBV7-2 with TRBJ1-1, with D hard to call. Germline-derived CDR1 and CDR2 are SGHTA and FQGNSA. Trimming stripped 4 bases from V and 1 base from J, with 7 bases between. This CDR3 is built from 13 residues. The CDR3 protein is CASSSSRNTEAFF. The CDR3 DNA reads TGTGCCAGCAGCTCCTCAAGGAACACTGAAGCTTTCTTT.

V and J are TRBV7-9 and TRBJ1-1, with TRBD1 matching over 7 bases. The CDR3 length is 15 residues. V shed 0 bases and J 6 bases; nucleotides not matched to a gene: 7. Germline CDR1 is SEHNR and CDR2 is FQNEAQ (reference sequence). This CDR3 is CASSLATGRFAEAFF. Written as DNA, the CDR3 is TGTGCCAGCAGCTTAGCGACAGGGAGATTTGCTGAAGCTTTCTTT.

Turning to this clone: The sample carries other DNA sequences with the same CDR3. The CDR3 here is CASKKGGYNEQFF. In nucleotides, the CDR3 is TGTGCCAGCAAAAAGGGAGGCTACAATGAGCAGTTCTTC. This chain connects TRBV25-1 to TRBJ2-1, with a weak D call TRBD2 (6 bases). Germline CDR1 is MGHDK and CDR2 is SYGVNS. The CDR3 extends over 13 amino acids. V lost 7 bases and J 3 bases, leaving 10 bases between the germline ends.

This clone was recorded a few times. This rearrangement joins TRBV4-2 to TRBJ1-1; weak D call: TRBD1 (6 bases). The CDR3 runs 14 residues. The germline V gene encodes CDR1 LGHNA and CDR2 YNFKEQ. Trimming took 4 bases from V and 0 from J, leaving 9 bases between them. CDR3 nucleotides: TGTGCCAGCAGCCCGGACAGAATGAACACTGAAGCTTTCTTT. This sequence encodes CASSPDRMNTEAFF.

The gene calls are TRBV9 and TRBJ2-3; D remains ambiguous. Per the germline V gene, CDR1 is SGDLS and CDR2 is YYNGEE. CDR3 length: 14 amino acids. V gave up 7 bases and J gave up 1 base, with 13 bases separating them. CDR3 sequence: CASGRTSGTDTQYF. The CDR3 DNA reads TGTGCCAGCGGAAGAACTTCGGGCACAGATACGCAGTATTTT.

The V gene is TRBV28, the J gene TRBJ1-5; 10 bases fit TRBD1. The CDR3 is made up of 16 amino acids. V shed 5 bases and J 3 bases; nucleotides not matched to a gene: 7. Germline assignment: CDR1 MDHEN and CDR2 SYDVKM. The CDR3 spells CASSGETGGNNQPQHF. CDR3 DNA sequence: TGTGCCAGCAGTGGGGAGACAGGGGGCAACAATCAGCCCCAGCATTTT.

The chain couples TRBV7-2 to TRBJ2-3; TRBD2 agrees at 7 bases. Germline V CDR1 and CDR2: SGHTA, FQGNSA. V lost 4 bases and J lost 0; bases outside the gene matches: 4. The CDR3 has 15 amino acids. CDR3 region: CASSSSGISTDTQYF. DNA for the CDR3: TGTGCCAGCAGCTCCAGCGGGATTAGCACAGATACGCAGTATTTT.

J is TRBJ1-2 and V is TRBV9; 9 bases agree with TRBD1. V lost 1 base, J lost 5 bases, and 3 bases stayed unmatched. Germline V CDR1 and CDR2: SGDLS, YYNGEE. The CDR3 spans 14 residues. Written as DNA, the CDR3 is TGTGCCAGCAGCGTAACAGGGGGCCCTTATGGCTACACCTTC. Translation: CASSVTGGPYGYTF.

The chain combines TRBV19 with TRBJ1-4, with 9 positions matching TRBD1. This CDR3 is built from 15 residues. Germline V CDR1 and CDR2: LNHDA, SQIVND (reference sequence). J gave up 7 bases and V 2 bases, and 5 bases lay outside the gene matches. This chain's CDR3 is CASSIPTGGGEKLFF. CDR3 coding DNA: TGTGCCAGTAGTATACCGACAGGGGGAGGTGAAAAACTGTTTTTT.

This clone was counted only a few times. The rearrangement links TRBV30 to TRBJ2-1; D gene ambiguous. The ends were cut back, 2 bases at V and 10 bases at J, with 9 bases in the middle. This CDR3 is built from 11 residues. Germline V gene sequence: CDR1 GTSNPN, CDR2 SVGIG (reference sequence). CDR3 residues: CAWSPYYEQFF. DNA for the CDR3: TGTGCCTGGAGTCCGTATTACGAGCAGTTCTTC.

V usage is TRBV10-3 and J usage is TRBJ2-3, with 7 bases fitting TRBD2. The CDR3 sequence is 16 residues long. CDR1 and CDR2 (germline): ENHRY, SYGVKD. Trimming cost V 3 bases and J 0 bases; bases outside gene matches: 6. The DNA of the CDR3 is TGTGCCATCAGTGACCCGGGGCGGGGGAGCACAGATACGCAGTATTTT. It encodes CAISDPGRGSTDTQYF.

The gene calls are TRBV11-3 and TRBJ2-1; TRBD2 matches at 11 bases. The CDR3 loop spans 15 amino acids. Germline CDR1 is SGHNT and CDR2 is YENEEA. V was clipped by 2 bases and J by 3 bases; unmatched bases: 0. CDR3 DNA sequence: TGTGCCAGCAGCTTAACTAGCGGGGGCTACAATGAGCAGTTCTTC. Translating gives CASSLTSGGYNEQFF.